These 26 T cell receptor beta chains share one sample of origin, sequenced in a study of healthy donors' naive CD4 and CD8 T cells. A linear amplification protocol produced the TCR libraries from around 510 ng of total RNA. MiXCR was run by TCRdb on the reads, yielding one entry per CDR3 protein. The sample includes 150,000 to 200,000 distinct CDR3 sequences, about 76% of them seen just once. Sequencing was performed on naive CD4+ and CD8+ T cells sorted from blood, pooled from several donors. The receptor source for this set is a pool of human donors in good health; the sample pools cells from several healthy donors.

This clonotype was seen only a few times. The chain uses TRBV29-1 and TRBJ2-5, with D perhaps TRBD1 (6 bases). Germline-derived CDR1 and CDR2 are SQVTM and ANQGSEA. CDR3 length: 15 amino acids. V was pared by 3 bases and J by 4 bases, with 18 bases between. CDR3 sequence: CSVERGDRRLETQYF. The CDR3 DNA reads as TGCAGCGTTGAGAGAGGAGACAGGAGGCTAGAGACCCAGTACTTC.

The CDR3 bases are TGCAGCGCCGAACGACAGGGGGCGAGTGGCTACACCTTC. This gives the protein CSAERQGASGYTF. V usage is TRBV29-1 and J usage is TRBJ1-2, with 10 bases matching TRBD1. The CDR3 sequence is 13 residues long. Germline V lookup: CDR1 SQVTM, CDR2 ANQGSEA. V was clipped by 7 bases and J by 7 bases; unmatched bases: 9.

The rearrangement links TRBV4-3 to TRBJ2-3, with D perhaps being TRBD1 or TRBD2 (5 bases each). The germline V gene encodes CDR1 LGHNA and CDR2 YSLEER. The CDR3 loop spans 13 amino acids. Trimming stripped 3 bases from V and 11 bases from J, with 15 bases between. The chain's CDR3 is CASSQGRNTVQYF. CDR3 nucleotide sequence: TGCGCCAGCAGCCAGGGACGGAACACTGTGCAGTATTTT.

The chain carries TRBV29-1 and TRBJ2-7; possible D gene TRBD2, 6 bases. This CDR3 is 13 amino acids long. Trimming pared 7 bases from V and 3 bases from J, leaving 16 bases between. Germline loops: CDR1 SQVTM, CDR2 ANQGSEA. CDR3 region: CSARDSGNYEQYF. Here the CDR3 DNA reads TGCAGCGCTCGGGACTCGGGCAACTACGAGCAGTACTTC.

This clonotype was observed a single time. The CDR3 sequence: CASSPGSGRFEQFF. CDR3 in DNA: TGCGCCAGCAGCCCTGGCTCGGGACGTTTTGAGCAGTTCTTC. J is TRBJ2-1 and V is TRBV5-1; D could derive from TRBD1 or TRBD2 (5 bases each). The V and J ends lost 4 bases and 9 bases respectively, with 17 bases between them. Germline V gene data show CDR1 as SGHRS and CDR2 as YFSETQ. This CDR3 has 14 residues. The whole variable domain, filled in from reference TRBV5-1 and TRBJ2-1, reads KAGVTQTPRYLIKTRGQQVTLSCSPISGHRSVSWYQQTPGQGLQFLFEYFSETQRNKGNFPGRFSGRQFSNSRSEMNVSTLELGDSALYLCASSPGSGRFEQFFGPGTRLTVL.

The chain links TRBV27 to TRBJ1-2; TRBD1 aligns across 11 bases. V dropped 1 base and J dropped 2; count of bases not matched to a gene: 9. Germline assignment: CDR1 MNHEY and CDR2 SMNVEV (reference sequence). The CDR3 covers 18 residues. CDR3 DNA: TGTGCCAGCAGTTTATTTGGCCTTCGGACAGGGGGCAACTATGGCTACACCTTC. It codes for CASSLFGLRTGGNYGYTF.

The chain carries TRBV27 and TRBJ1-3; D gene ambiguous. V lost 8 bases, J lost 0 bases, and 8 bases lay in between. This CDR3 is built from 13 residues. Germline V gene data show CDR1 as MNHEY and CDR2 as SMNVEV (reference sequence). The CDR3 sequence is CASLPSSGNTIYF. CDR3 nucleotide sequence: TGTGCCAGCTTGCCCAGCTCTGGAAACACCATATATTTT.

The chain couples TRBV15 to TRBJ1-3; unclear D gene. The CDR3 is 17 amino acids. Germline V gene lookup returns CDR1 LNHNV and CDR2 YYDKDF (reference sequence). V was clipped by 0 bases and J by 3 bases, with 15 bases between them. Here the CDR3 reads CATSRDKSRALGNTIYF. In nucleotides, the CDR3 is TGTGCCACCAGCAGAGATAAGTCCAGAGCCCTTGGAAACACCATATATTTT. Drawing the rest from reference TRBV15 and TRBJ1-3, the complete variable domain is DAMVIQNPRYQVTQFGKPVTLSCSQTLNHNVMYWYQQKSSQAPKLLFHYYDKDFNNEADTPDNFQSRRPNTSFCFLDIRSPGLGDTAMYLCATSRDKSRALGNTIYFGEGSWLTVV.

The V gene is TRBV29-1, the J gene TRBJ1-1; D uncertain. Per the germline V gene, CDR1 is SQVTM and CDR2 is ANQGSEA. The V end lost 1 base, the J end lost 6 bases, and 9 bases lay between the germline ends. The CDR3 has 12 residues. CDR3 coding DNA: TGCAGCGTTGAAGGGACGGCGGCTGAAGCTTTCTTT. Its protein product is CSVEGTAAEAFF.

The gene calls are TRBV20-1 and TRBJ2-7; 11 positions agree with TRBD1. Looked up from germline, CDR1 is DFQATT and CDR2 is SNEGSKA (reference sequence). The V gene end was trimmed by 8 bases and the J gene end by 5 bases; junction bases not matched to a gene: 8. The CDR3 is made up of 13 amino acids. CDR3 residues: CSMDRGHRNEQYF. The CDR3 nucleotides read TGCAGTATGGACAGGGGGCATCGAAACGAGCAGTACTTC.

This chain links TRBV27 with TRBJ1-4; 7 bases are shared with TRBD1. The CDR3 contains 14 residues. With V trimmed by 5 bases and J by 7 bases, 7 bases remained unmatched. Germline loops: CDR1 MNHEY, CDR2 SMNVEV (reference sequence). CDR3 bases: TGTGCCAGCAGTCGATCAGGGGGACTTGAAAAACTGTTTTTT. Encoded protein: CASSRSGGLEKLFF.

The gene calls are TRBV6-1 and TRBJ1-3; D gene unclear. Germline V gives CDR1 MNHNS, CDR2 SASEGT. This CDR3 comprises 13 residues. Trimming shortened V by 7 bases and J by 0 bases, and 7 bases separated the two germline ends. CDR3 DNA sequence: TGTGCCAGCAAAGAGAACTCTGGAAACACCATATATTTT. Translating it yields CASKENSGNTIYF.

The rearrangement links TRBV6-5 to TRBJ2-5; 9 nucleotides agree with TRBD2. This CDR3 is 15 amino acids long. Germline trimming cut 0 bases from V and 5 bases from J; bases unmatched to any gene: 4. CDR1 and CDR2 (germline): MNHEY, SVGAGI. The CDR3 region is CASSYSAGGLETQYF. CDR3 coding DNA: TGTGCCAGCAGTTACTCGGCGGGGGGGCTGGAGACCCAGTACTTC.

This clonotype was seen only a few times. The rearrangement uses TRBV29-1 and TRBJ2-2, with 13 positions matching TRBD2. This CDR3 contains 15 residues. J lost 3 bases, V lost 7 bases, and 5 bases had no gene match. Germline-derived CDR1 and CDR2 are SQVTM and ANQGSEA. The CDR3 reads CSAGLAGEDTGELFF. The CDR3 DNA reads TGCAGCGCAGGACTAGCGGGAGAGGACACCGGGGAGCTGTTTTTT.

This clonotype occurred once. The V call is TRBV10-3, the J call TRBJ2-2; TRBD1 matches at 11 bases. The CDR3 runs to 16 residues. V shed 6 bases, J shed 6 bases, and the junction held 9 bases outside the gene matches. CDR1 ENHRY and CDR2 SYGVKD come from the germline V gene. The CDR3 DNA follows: TGTGCCATCAGCGGGACAGGGGGTCGCGGACCCGGGGAGCTGTTTTTT. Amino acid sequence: CAISGTGGRGPGELFF.

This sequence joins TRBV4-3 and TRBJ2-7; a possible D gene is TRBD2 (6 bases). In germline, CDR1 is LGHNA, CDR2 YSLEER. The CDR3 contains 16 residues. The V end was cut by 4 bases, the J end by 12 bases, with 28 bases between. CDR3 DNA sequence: TGCGCCAGCAGCCTGCAGACCGGGACTCCCGGTAGGGTTGTGTACTTC. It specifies CASSLQTGTPGRVVYF.

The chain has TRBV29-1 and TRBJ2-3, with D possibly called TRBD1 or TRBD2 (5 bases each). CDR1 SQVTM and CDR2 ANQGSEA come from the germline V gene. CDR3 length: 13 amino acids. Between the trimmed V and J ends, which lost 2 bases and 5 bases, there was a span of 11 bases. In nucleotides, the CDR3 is TGCAGCGTTGAACGAGGGGCCGGAGATACGCAGTATTTT. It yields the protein CSVERGAGDTQYF.

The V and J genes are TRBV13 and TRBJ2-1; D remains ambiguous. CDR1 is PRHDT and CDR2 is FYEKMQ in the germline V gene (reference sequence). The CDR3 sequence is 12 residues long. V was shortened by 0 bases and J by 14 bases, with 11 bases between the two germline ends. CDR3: CASSLGGPEEFF. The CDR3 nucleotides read TGTGCCAGCAGCTTAGGCGGCCCCGAGGAGTTCTTC.

Written as DNA, the CDR3 is TGTGCCACCACCGGCTCGACAGGGAGCAATGAGCAGTTCTTC. It encodes CATTGSTGSNEQFF. The chain combines TRBV15 with TRBJ2-1; 7 nucleotides agree with TRBD1. The CDR3 has 14 residues. The germline V gene has CDR1 LNHNV and CDR2 YYDKDF (reference sequence). Losses at the gene ends were 7 bases for V and 6 bases for J; bases not matched to a gene: 9.

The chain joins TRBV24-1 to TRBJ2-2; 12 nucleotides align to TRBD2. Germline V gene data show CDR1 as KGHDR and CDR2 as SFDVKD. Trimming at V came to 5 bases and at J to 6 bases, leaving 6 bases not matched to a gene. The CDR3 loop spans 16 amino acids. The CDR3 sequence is CATSAPGLAGPGELFF. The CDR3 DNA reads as TGTGCCACCAGTGCCCCAGGACTAGCGGGACCCGGGGAGCTGTTTTTT.

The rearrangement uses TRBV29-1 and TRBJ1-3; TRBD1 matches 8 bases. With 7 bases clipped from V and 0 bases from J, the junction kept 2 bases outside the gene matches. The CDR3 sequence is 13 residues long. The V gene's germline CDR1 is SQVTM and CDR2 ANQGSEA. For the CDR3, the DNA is TGCAGCGCCGGGACAGGCTCTGGAAACACCATATATTTT. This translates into CSAGTGSGNTIYF.

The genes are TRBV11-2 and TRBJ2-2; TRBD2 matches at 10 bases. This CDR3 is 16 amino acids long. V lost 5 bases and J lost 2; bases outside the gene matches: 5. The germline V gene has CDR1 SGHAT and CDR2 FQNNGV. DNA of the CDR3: TGTGCCAGCAGCACGCTAGCGGGGGACAACACCGGGGAGCTGTTTTTT. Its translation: CASSTLAGDNTGELFF.

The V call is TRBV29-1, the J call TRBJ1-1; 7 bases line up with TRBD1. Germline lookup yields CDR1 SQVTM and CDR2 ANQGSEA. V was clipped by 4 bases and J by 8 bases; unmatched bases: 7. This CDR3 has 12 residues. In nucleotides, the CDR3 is TGCAGCGTTGTAAGGCAGGGGGGCGAAGCTTTCTTT. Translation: CSVVRQGGEAFF.

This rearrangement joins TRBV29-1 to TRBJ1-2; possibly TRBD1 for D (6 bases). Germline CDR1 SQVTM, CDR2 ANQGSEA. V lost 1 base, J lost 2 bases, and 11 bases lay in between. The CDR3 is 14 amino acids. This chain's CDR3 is CSVEVQGVNYGYTF. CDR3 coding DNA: TGCAGCGTTGAAGTACAGGGTGTGAACTATGGCTACACCTTC.

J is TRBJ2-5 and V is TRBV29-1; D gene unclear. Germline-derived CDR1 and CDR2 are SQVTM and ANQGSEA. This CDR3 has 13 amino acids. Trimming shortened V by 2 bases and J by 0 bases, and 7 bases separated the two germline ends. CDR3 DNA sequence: TGCAGCGTTGAAAAGCTACACCAAGAGACCCAGTACTTC. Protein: CSVEKLHQETQYF. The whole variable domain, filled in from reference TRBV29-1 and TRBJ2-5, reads SAVISQKPSRDICQRGTSLTIQCQVDSQVTMMFWYRQQPGQSLTLIATANQGSEATYESGFVIDKFPISRPNLTFSTLTVSNMSPEDSSIYLCSVEKLHQETQYFGPGTRLLVL.

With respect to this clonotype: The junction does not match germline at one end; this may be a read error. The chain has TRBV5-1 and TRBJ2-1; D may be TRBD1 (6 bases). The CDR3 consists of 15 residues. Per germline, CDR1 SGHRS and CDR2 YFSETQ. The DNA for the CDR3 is TGCGCCAGCAGCTTAGGGGGAGCCTCCCACAATGAGCAGTTCTTC. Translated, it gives CASSLGGASHNEQFF.